These T cell receptor beta chains were read from a single sample in a study of Ad26.COV2.S vaccination and SARS-CoV-2 variants. Produced via immunoSEQ multiplex PCR; TCRdb's table is partial and in-frame only. Of more than 300,000 clones listed, around four fifths are singletons. Material: peripheral blood, obtained in a trial of Ad26.COV2.S vaccine versus placebo. These receptors all stem from a person aged 18-60 years who received the Ad26.COV2.S COVID-19 vaccine or a placebo. CDR3s include the opening cysteine and the closing phenylalanine or tryptophan. The order of the fields is D gene, V gene, J gene, clone size, CDR3 protein, CDR3 DNA. D genes are given only for firm matches. Size is stated for part of the rows, as once, few or many counts, or as a class when the clone is expanded.

-	TRBV29-1	TRBJ2-1	-	CSVENLHGNEQFF	TGCAGCGTTGAAAACTTACACGGGAATGAGCAGTTCTTC
-	TRBV7-3	TRBJ2-2	-	CASSPSLEGNTGELFF	TGTGCCAGCAGCCCCTCATTGGAGGGGAACACCGGGGAGCTGTTTTTT
-	TRBV2	TRBJ2-2	few	CASSFGTLNTGELFF	TGTGCCAGCAGCTTCGGGACCCTTAACACCGGGGAGCTGTTTTTT
-	TRBV18	TRBJ1-1	-	CASSPLRASTEAFF	TGTGCCAGCTCACCACTCAGGGCTTCCACTGAAGCTTTCTTT
-	TRBV19	TRBJ1-2	-	CASSIDGIRGYGYTF	TGTGCCAGTAGTATAGATGGAATCAGGGGCTATGGCTACACCTTC
-	TRBV7-2	TRBJ2-5	-	CASSYQRGERETQYF	TGTGCCAGCAGCTATCAGAGGGGGGAGAGGGAGACCCAGTACTTC
-	TRBV24-1	TRBJ1-4	-	CATRGQEKNATNEKLFF	TGTGCCACCCGAGGCCAGGAGAAAAATGCAACTAATGAAAAACTGTTTTTT
-	TRBV2	TRBJ1-3	-	CASSGTLSGNTIYF	TGTGCCAGCAGTGGGACGCTCTCTGGAAACACCATATATTTT
TRBD2	TRBV9	TRBJ2-3	-	CASSVTPLAGFSTDTQYF	TGTGCCAGCAGCGTAACCCCACTAGCGGGGTTTAGCACAGATACGCAGTATTTT
TRBD2	TRBV3-1/TRBV3-2	TRBJ2-1	-	CASSQGASGGASEQFF	TGTGCCAGCAGCCAAGGGGCTAGCGGGGGGGCGAGTGAGCAGTTCTTC
TRBD1	TRBV14	TRBJ1-6	few	CASSQERRTGDNSPLHF	TGTGCCAGCAGCCAAGAGAGAAGGACAGGGGACAATTCACCCCTCCACTTT
-	TRBV14	TRBJ2-4	-	CASSQGQLAKNIQYF	TGTGCCAGCAGCCAAGGACAGTTAGCCAAAAACATTCAGTACTTC
-	TRBV27	TRBJ1-2	-	CASSAQGHARGYTF	TGTGCCAGCAGTGCCCAGGGACACGCCCGAGGCTACACCTTC
-	TRBV2	TRBJ1-1	-	CASSDRSFTEAFF	TGTGCCAGCAGCGATCGTTCGTTCACTGAAGCTTTCTTT
TRBD2	TRBV28	TRBJ2-1	once	CASSTGTSGGARSYNEQFF	TGTGCCAGCAGTACCGGGACTAGCGGGGGGGCCCGATCCTACAATGAGCAGTTCTTC
TRBD1	TRBV5-6	TRBJ2-6	-	CASSLVGQGDSGANVLTF	TGTGCCAGCAGCTTGGTGGGACAGGGCGACTCTGGGGCCAACGTCCTGACTTTC
-	TRBV2	TRBJ2-4	-	CASGDVLAKNIQYF	TGTGCCAGCGGGGACGTCCTAGCCAAAAACATTCAGTACTTC
TRBD2	TRBV7-2	TRBJ2-7	-	CASSPGTKYYEQYF	TGTGCCAGCAGCCCTGGGACTAAGTACTACGAGCAGTACTTC
TRBD1	TRBV2	TRBJ1-1	-	CASRGKGTGFTEAFF	TGTGCCAGCAGGGGAAAGGGGACAGGGTTCACTGAAGCTTTCTTT
-	TRBV18	TRBJ2-7	once	CASSPLMGDEQYF	TGTGCCAGCTCACCCCTGATGGGGGACGAGCAGTACTTC
-	TRBV27	TRBJ2-6	-	CASSSGPYLGGANVLTF	TGTGCCAGCAGTTCCGGACCTTACCTAGGCGGGGCCAACGTCCTGACTTTC
-	TRBV24-1	TRBJ1-2	-	CATSDYPSIQGYTF	TGTGCCACCAGTGATTACCCTTCGATCCAGGGCTACACCTTC
-	TRBV28	TRBJ2-3	-	CASSFRGQSTDTQYF	TGTGCCAGCAGTTTCCGGGGACAAAGCACAGATACGCAGTATTTT
-	TRBV7-3	TRBJ1-2	-	CASSLNGLGGYTF	TGTGCCAGCAGCTTAAACGGACTTGGGGGCTACACCTTC
-	TRBV7-8	TRBJ2-3	-	CASSLANSLDTQYF	TGTGCCAGCAGCTTAGCGAACTCCCTGGATACGCAGTATTTT
TRBD2	TRBV20-1	TRBJ2-7	-	CSASRLAGALSYEQYF	TGCAGTGCTAGTCGACTAGCGGGGGCCCTTTCCTACGAGCAGTACTTC
-	TRBV29-1	TRBJ2-2	-	CSVWVPGELFF	TGCAGCGTTTGGGTTCCCGGGGAGCTGTTTTTT
-	TRBV5-8	TRBJ1-1	-	CASSLRASPGSEAFF	TGTGCCAGCAGCTTGAGGGCCTCCCCCGGGTCTGAAGCTTTCTTT
TRBD2	TRBV27	TRBJ2-7	once	CASSAGTSGTYEQYF	TGTGCCAGCAGCGCTGGGACTAGCGGTACCTACGAGCAGTACTTC
-	TRBV11-2	TRBJ1-2	-	CASSSFKDRTYGYTF	TGTGCCAGCAGCTCCTTTAAGGACAGAACCTATGGCTACACCTTC
-	TRBV11-3	TRBJ1-1	-	CASSLQANTEAFF	TGTGCCAGCAGCTTACAGGCGAACACTGAAGCTTTCTTT
-	TRBV21-1	TRBJ2-3	once	CASTLRRARADTQYF	TGTGCCAGCACCCTACGGCGGGCCAGGGCTGATACGCAGTATTTT
-	TRBV19	TRBJ1-5	-	CASSLTGTSNQPQHF	TGTGCCAGTAGCCTTACCGGGACAAGTAATCAGCCCCAGCATTTT
TRBD2	TRBV2	TRBJ2-3	-	CATRSGGRPTDTQYF	TGTGCCACCAGGAGCGGGGGGAGGCCCACAGATACGCAGTATTTT
-	TRBV19	TRBJ1-5	-	CASSHNGNQPQHF	TGTGCCAGTAGTCACAATGGCAATCAGCCCCAGCATTTT
TRBD1	TRBV4-1	TRBJ1-5	-	CASRQIGTGALNQPQHF	TGCGCCAGCAGGCAGATTGGGACAGGAGCTCTCAATCAGCCCCAGCATTTT
-	TRBV24-1	TRBJ2-2	-	CATSQGGWDTGELFF	TGTGCCACCAGTCAGGGAGGCTGGGACACCGGGGAGCTGTTTTTT